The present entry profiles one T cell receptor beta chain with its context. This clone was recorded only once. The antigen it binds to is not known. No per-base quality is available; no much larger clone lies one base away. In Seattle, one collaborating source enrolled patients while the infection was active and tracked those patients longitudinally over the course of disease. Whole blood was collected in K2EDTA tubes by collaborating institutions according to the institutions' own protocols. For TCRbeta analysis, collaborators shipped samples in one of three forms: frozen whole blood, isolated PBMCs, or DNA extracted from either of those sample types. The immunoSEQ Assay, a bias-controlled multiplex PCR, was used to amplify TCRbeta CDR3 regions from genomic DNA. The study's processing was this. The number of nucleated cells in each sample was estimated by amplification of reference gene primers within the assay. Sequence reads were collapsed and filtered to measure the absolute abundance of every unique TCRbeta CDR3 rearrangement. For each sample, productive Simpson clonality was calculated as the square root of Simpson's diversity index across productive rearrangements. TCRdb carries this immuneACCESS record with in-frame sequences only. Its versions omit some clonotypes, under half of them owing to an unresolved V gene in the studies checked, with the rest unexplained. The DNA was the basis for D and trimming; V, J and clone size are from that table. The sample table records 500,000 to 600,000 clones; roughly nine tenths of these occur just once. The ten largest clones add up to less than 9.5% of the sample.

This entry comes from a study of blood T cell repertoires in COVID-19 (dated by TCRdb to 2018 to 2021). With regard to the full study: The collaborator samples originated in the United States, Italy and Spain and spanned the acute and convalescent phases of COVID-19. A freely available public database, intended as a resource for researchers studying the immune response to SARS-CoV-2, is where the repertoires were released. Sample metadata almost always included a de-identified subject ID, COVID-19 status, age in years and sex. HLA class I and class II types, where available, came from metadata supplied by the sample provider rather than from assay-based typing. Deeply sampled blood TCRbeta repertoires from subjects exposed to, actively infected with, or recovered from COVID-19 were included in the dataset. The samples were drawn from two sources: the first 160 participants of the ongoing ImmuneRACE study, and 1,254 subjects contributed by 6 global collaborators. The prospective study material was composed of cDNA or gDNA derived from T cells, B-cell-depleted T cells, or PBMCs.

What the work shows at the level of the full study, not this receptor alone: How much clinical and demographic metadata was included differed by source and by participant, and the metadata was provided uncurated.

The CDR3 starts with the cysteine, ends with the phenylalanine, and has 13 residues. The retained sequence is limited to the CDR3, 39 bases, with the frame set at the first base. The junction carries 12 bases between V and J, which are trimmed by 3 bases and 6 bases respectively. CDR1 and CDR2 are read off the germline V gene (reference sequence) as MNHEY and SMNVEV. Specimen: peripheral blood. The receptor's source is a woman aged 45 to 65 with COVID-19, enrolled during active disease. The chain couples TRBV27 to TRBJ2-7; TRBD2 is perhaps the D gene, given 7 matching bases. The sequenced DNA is TGTGCCAGCAGTTTGGGAGGGGGTGGCGAGCAGTACTTC. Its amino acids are CASSLGGGGEQYF.